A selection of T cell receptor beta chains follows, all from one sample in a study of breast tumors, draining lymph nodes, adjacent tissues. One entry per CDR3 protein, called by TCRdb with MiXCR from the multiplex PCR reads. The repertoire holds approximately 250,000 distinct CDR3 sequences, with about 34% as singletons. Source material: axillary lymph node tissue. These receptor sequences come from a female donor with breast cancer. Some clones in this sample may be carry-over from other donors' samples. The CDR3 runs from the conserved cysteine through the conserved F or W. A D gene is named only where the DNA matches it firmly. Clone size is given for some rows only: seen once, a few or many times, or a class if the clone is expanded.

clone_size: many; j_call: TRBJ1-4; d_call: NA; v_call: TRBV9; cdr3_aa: CASSGGPREEKLFF; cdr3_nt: TGTGCCAGCAGCGGAGGGCCCCGAGAGGAAAAACTGTTTTTT
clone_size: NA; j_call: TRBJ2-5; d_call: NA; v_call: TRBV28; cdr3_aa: CASSGIRETQYF; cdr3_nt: TGTGCCAGCAGCGGGATACGGGAGACCCAGTACTTC
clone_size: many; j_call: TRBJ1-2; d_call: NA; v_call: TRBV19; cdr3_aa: CASIDSPNYGYTF; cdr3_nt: TGTGCCAGTATCGACAGTCCTAACTATGGCTACACCTTC
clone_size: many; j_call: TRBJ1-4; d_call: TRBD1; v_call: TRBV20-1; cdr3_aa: CSARAPGQSNEKLFF; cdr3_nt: TGCAGTGCTAGAGCACCGGGACAGTCTAATGAAAAACTGTTTTTT
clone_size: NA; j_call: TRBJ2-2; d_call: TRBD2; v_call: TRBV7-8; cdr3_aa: CARRLAGNTGELFF; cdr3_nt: TGTGCCAGAAGACTAGCGGGGAACACCGGGGAGCTGTTTTTT
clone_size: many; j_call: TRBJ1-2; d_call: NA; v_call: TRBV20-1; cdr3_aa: CSARSDTTYGYTF; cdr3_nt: TGCAGTGCTAGATCGGACACGACCTATGGCTACACCTTC
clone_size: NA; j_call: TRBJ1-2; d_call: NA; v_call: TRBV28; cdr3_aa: CASRAGSFNYGYTF; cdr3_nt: TGTGCCAGCAGAGCGGGATCCTTTAACTATGGCTACACCTTC
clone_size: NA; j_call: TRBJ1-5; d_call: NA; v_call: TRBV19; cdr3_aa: CASSIGISNQPQHF; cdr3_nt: TGTGCCAGTAGTATCGGCATTAGCAATCAGCCCCAGCATTTT
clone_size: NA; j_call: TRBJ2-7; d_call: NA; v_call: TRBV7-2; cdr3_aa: CASSPNPITTGELYF; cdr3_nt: TGTGCCAGCAGCCCTAACCCTATCACTACCGGGGAGCTGTACTTC
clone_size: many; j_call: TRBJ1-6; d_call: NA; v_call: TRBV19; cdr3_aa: CASSIPPTTAPNSPLHF; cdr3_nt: TGTGCCAGTAGTATACCCCCGACGACGGCGCCTAATTCACCCCTCCACTTT
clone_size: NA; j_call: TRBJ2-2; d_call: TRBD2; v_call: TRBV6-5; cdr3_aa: CASTTRWDYNTGELFF; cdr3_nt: TGTGCCAGCACCACTCGGTGGGACTACAACACCGGGGAGCTGTTTTTT
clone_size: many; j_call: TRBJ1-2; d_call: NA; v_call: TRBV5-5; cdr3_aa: CASSLGGGFYGYTF; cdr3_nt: TGTGCCAGCAGCTTGGGCGGAGGATTCTATGGCTACACCTTC
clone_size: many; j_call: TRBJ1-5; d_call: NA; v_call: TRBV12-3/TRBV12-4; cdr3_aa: CASSQGNQPQHF; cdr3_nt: TGTGCCAGCAGCCAGGGTAATCAGCCCCAGCATTTT
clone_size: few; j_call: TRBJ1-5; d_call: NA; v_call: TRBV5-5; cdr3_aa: CASSIFSGNQPQHF; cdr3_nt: TGTGCCAGCAGCATTTTCTCGGGCAATCAGCCCCAGCATTTT
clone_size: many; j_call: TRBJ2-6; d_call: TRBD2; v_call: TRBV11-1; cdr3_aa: CASSLSLPGGSSGANVLTF; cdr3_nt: TGTGCCAGCAGCTTATCTCTCCCGGGGGGGAGCTCTGGGGCCAACGTCCTGACTTTC
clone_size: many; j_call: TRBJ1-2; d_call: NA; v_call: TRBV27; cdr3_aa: CASSHPGSLGGYTF; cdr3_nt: TGTGCCAGCAGTCATCCGGGGTCCCTCGGCGGCTACACCTTC
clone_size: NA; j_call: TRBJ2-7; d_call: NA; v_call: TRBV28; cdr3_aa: CAGRSYEQYF; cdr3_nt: TGTGCCGGCCGTTCCTACGAGCAGTACTTC
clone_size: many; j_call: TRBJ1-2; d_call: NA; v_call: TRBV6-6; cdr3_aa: CASSHEGSNYGYTF; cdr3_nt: TGTGCCAGCAGTCACGAGGGTTCTAACTATGGCTACACCTTC
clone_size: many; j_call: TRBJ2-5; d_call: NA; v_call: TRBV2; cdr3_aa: CASTTIGTSQETQYF; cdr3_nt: TGTGCCAGTACTACCATCGGGACGTCTCAAGAGACCCAGTACTTC
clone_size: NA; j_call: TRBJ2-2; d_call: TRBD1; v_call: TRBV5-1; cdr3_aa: CASSSTGTGGSGELFF; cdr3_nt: TGCGCCAGCAGTAGTACCGGGACAGGGGGGTCCGGGGAGCTGTTTTTT
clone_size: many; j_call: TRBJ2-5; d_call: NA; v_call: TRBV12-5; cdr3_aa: CASGGPQETQYF; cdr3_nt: TGTGCTAGTGGTGGGCCCCAAGAGACCCAGTACTTC
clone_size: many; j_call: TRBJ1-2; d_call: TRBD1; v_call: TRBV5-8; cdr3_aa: CASSRGQSYGYTF; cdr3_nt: TGTGCCAGCAGCCGGGGACAGTCATATGGCTACACCTTC
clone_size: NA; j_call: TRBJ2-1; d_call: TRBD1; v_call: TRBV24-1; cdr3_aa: CATSGAGGRTDTQFF; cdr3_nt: TGTGCCACCAGTGGAGCAGGGGGCAGAACAGATACGCAGTTCTTC
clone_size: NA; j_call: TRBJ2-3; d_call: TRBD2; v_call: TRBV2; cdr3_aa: CASKSSGGAGADTQYF; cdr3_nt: TGTGCCAGCAAGTCGAGCGGGGGGGCCGGGGCAGATACGCAGTATTTT
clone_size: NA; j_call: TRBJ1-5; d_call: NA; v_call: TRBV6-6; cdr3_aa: CASTGDTYEQPQHF; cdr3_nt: TGTGCCAGCACCGGGGACACCTACGAGCAGCCCCAGCATTTT